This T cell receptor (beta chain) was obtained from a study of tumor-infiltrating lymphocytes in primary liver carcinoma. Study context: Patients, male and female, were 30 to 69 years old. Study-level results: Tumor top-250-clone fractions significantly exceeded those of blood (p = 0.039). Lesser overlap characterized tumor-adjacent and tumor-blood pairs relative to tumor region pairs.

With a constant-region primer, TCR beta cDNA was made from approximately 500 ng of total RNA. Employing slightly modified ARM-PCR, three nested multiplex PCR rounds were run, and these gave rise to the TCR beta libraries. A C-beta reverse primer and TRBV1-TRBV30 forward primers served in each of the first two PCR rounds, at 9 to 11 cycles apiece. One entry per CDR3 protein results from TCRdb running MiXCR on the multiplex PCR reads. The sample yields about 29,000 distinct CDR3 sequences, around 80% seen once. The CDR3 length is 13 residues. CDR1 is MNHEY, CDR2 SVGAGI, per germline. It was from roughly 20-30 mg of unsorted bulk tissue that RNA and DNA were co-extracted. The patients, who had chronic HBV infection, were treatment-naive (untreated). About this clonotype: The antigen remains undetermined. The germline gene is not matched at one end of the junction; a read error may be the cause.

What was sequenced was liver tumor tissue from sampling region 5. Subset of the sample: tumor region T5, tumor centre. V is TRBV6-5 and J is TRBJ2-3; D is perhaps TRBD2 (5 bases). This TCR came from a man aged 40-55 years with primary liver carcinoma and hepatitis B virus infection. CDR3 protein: CASMRVSEDTQYF. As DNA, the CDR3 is TGTGCAAGCATGCGGGTGTCAGAAGATACGCAGTATTTT.